This T cell receptor (beta chain) comes out of a study of cytomegalovirus exposure and HLA in healthy donors listed by TCRdb under 2017. Background on the whole study: An earlier analysis of 587 of the donors reported approximately 280 Gb of sequence data and 95 million to 120 million unique TCR beta sequences obtained from around 170 million T cells. About 300 gigabases of sequencing data and roughly 81 million unique TCR sequences made up an early release that covered approximately 620 HLA-typed donors. Of the approximately 400 genotyped donors, approximately 83% fell in the genetic ancestry cluster associated with self-reported Caucasian donors. The study aimed to test whether cataloging public T cell receptors could reveal signatures of past pathogen exposure. Using immunosequencing, the study profiled T cell repertoires from roughly 650 subjects and related those repertoires to cytomegalovirus serostatus. A separate validation cohort of 90 to 150 different subjects was used in addition to the roughly 720-subject first cohort. To predict cytomegalovirus infection status, the study brought together high-throughput TCR immunosequencing, statistical association of individual TCRs with disease status, and machine learning. To study patterns of TCR occurrence, a later analysis re-analyzed previously published TCR beta repertoires from several hundred donors and added high-resolution HLA genotyping. The later analysis used no new phenotypic data to find candidate immune exposures, relying instead on TCR beta sequences and their occurrence across donors. To decide whether each TCR beta V gene segment behaved as functional or pseudogenic, an earlier analysis of some 600 of the donors relied on high-throughput TCR beta sequencing. Donor age, sex, ethnicity and CMV serostatus were compiled alongside the repertoire data. In a later genetic analysis, genome-wide SNP genotypes for about three fifths of the 666 donors were used, and that subset was treated as a discovery cohort. Every discovery cohort repertoire had been produced on one sequencing platform. HLA typing included class I and class II loci at four-digit resolution. The number of typed donors differed by locus: roughly 620-630 for A, B, C, DRB1 and DQB1; 522 for DQA1; 606 for DPA1; and about 450 for DPB1. Four or five DR-DQ haplotypes were handled as single units for association and clustering because linkage in the cohort was strong. Among roughly 400 genotyped donors of the cohort, an average of about 220,000 unique TCR beta nucleotide sequences was sequenced per donor, of which about 18% were non-productive. Overall study outcomes, separate from this receptor: In a later genetic analysis, a missense DCLRE1C variant was associated with V-gene and J-gene trimming of TCR beta chains, and the association was replicated in an independent cohort. Broadly in line with IMGT annotations, most TCR beta V segments showed up in productive rearrangements about 87% or about 30% of the time in an earlier analysis of some 590 of the donors. For the cohort, immune exposure information was limited to CMV serostatus. Linkage disequilibrium might explain the correlated functional status among segregating V segments, but an unknown experimental factor could not be ruled out. A later analysis found that most CMV-associated TCR beta chains appeared HLA-restricted, with HLA associations seemingly driven largely by CMV exposure. A group of highly shared sequence variants was considered likely to be a technical artifact of the sequencing pipeline. The cohort was sequenced for TCR beta chains only, and without alpha or paired-chain data the features that could be detected were limited. In a later analysis, TCR association rates were found to vary across HLA loci, with the most associated TCRs seen for DRB1 alleles and the fewest for HLA-C alleles. In a later analysis, HLA-associated TCR beta chains were found to be more clonally expanded and to have lower generation probabilities than equally common non-associated chains. HLA typing was unavailable for some donors at each locus, so association tests used only the typed subset. When HLA alleles, especially DR and DQ, strongly co-occurred, attributing TCR associations to individual alleles was difficult. A total of 150 to 200 TCR beta chains were listed by the study as associated with cytomegalovirus. Because the 87-base-pair reads could not distinguish some IMGT-functional V segments, including TRBV6-2 and TRBV6-3, those segments were excluded. According to the authors, the approach could potentially be generalized to other disease states and immunological phenotypes. A further reported finding was that TCR beta sequences accurately predicted the HLA-A and HLA-B alleles for most subjects in the first cohort. A later analysis reported that several top co-occurrence clusters appeared linked to parvovirus B19, influenza, CMV and Epstein-Barr virus. In vitro tests confirmed that three of the cytomegalovirus-associated TCR beta chains recognize cytomegalovirus antigens. In both the original and validation cohorts, the classifier was reported to diagnose cytomegalovirus status with high specificity and sensitivity. Most TCR sequences were seen in very few donors, while some public TCRs were found in many individuals. Roughly uniform sequencing depth across donors was assumed in presence/absence analyses, although this assumption may not hold. A later analysis associated 15,000 to 20,000 TCR beta sequences with specific HLA alleles at a false discovery rate of 0.05. Roughly 15 rarely observed V segments, including chromosome 9 orphons, were excluded from the earlier analysis of several hundred of the donors because counts were too low. According to a later genetic analysis, donors in an Asian-associated ancestry cluster had fewer N-insertions in productive TCRs than the roughly 670-donor mean.

As encoded in the germline V gene, CDR1 is WSHSY while CDR2 is SAAADI. V lost 6 bases and J lost 1 base, and the count of bases not matched to a germline gene is 3. The CDR3 spans 15 residues, from the cysteine through the phenylalanine. Only the CDR3 region is kept as DNA, spanning 45 bases read in frame from base 1. The table lists this clone with a few counts. Its recognized antigen is unknown. No base quality information exists; no much larger clone differs at one position. The library was obtained by the immunoSEQ multiplex PCR assay. The multiplex PCR relied on a mix of 60 forward primers for TCR Vbeta segments and 13 reverse primers for TCR Jbeta segments. The CDR3 region of rearranged TCR beta genes was amplified from genomic DNA by a multiplex PCR assay. The amplified TCR beta libraries were sequenced on the Illumina HiSeq System as 87-base-pair reads. As for the authors' bioinformatics: A later analysis tallied 75 million to 85 million unique TCR beta chains across the approximately 670 repertoires, and around 10 million of those chains were shared by two or more donors. Raw reads were error-corrected and collapsed into unique sequences with a nearest-neighbor algorithm that merged closely related sequences to remove PCR and sequencing errors. V, D and J gene segments were assigned by aligning CDR3 sequences to IMGT reference sequences. For a sequence to be retained, a match of at least six nucleotides was required to both a V gene segment and a J gene segment. Rearrangements were called productive when the CDR3 lacked stop codons and stayed in frame with V and J; all others were non-productive. Following IMGT convention, CDR3 was defined as the stretch from the second conserved V-encoded cysteine up to the conserved J-encoded phenylalanine. Sequences without an unambiguous match to a single V gene segment were excluded from the earlier analysis of about 600 of the donors. An earlier analysis of 500 to 700 of the donors classified V segments as functional when productive rearrangements were above 56.7% and as segregating when the standard deviation between donors was above 5%. To diagnose cytomegalovirus status from the catalog of TCR beta chain sequences, a statistical classification framework was built. In a later analysis, V and J genes were assigned by comparing TCR nucleotide sequences against IMGT/GENE-DB human TR gene sequences. Using the TCRdist pipeline, a later analysis assigned CDR3 sequences along with most-parsimonious VDJ recombination scenarios. In a later analysis, each TCR beta chain was defined by its CDR3 amino acid sequence together with its V-gene family, and reads without a unique V-gene family were excluded. In a later analysis, fewer than 600 highly shared, low-generation-probability nucleotide sequences were removed to address suspected cross-contamination and a sequencing artifact. In a later analysis, a clonal expansion index was calculated for each public chain from normalized within-repertoire ranks of inferred template counts. In a later analysis, generation probabilities were computed using a VDJ recombination model fitted to out-of-frame rearrangements, and the results were checked against IGoR. A later analysis scored TCR-TCR, TCR-HLA and TCR-CMV co-occurrence with hypergeometric tests, applying a repertoire-size bias correction to TCR pairs. A later analysis estimated false discovery rates by permuting HLA or CMV assignments 20 times. In a later analysis, co-occurring TCRs were grouped using DBSCAN, and TCRdist sequence similarity was added for clustering within HLA-allele-positive subsets. Co-occurrence clustering excluded repertoires with fewer than 30,000 or more than 120,000 public chains, plus five with anomalous nucleotide sharing. Here the immuneACCESS table is served through TCRdb, limited to in-frame sequences with V and J called. Missing clones are a known gap in these copies; in checked studies unresolved V genes cover under half, and the rest lacks a known reason. V, J and clone size are taken as reported in that table, and D and trimming were inferred from the DNA itself. The sample table shows about 150,000 clones, and about 83% are seen once. More than 10% of the sample rests with the top ten.

In total, roughly 710 healthy bone marrow donors made up the cohort. At the time of sampling, all cohort members were nominally healthy, though unrecorded immune exposures were likely present. The donor tested CMV seropositive, placing the donor among the 289 seropositive members of the cohort. A peripheral blood sample was provided by each donor, and peripheral blood mononuclear cells were used for TCR beta sequencing. The Qiagen DNeasy Blood Extraction Kit was used to extract genomic DNA from the blood cell samples. This chain is built from TRBV10-2 and TRBJ2-4, and 10 junction bases match TRBD1. The TCR sequence derives from a man aged 35 to 55 in good health and CMV-seropositive. Input material: PBMCs. This receptor carries the CDR3 CASSPGQGAKNIQYF. Here is the DNA: TGCGCCAGCAGCCCGGGACAGGGGGCCAAAAACATTCAGTACTTC.